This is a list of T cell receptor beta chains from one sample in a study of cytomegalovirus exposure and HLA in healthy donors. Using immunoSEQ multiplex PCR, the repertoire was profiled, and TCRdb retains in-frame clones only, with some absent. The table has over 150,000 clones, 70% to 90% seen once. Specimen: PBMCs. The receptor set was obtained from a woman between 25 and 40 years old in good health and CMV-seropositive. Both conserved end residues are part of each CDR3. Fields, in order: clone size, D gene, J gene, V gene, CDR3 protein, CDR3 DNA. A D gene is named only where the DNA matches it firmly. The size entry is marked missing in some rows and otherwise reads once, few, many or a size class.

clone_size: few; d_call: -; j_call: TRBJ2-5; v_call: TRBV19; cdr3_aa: CASSIAGTETQYF; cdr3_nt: TGTGCCAGTAGTATCGCAGGGACTGAGACCCAGTACTTC
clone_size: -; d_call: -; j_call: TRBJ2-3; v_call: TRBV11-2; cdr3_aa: CASSIRTDTQYF; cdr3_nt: TGTGCCAGCAGCATTAGAACAGATACGCAGTATTTT
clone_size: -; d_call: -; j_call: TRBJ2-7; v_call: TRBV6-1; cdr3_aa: CASSTGRHEQYF; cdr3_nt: TGTGCCAGCAGCACAGGGCGACACGAGCAGTACTTC
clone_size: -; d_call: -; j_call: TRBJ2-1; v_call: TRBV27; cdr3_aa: CASSFYGGAYNEQFF; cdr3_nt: TGTGCCAGCAGTTTTTACGGGGGAGCCTACAATGAGCAGTTCTTC
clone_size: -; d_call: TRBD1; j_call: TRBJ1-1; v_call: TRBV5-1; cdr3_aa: CASRGQVNTEAFF; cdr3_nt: TGCGCCAGCAGGGGACAGGTGAACACTGAAGCTTTCTTT
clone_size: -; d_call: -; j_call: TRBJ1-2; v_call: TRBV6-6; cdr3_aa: CASSIRDNGGYTF; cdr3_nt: TGTGCCAGCAGTATCCGGGACAACGGGGGCTACACCTTC
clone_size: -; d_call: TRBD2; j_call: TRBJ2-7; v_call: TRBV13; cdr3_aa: CASSPTGTSDWAEQYF; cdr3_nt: TGTGCCAGCAGCCCCACCGGGACTAGCGACTGGGCCGAGCAGTACTTC
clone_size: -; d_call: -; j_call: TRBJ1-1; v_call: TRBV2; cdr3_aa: CASSADMNTEAFF; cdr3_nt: TGTGCCAGCAGTGCAGATATGAACACTGAAGCTTTCTTT
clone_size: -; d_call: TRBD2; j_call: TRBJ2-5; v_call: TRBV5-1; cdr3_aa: CASRSGATQETQYF; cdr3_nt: TGCGCCAGCAGAAGCGGGGCCACACAAGAGACCCAGTACTTC
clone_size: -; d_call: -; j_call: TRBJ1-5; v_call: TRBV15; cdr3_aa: CATSRGLNSNQPQHF; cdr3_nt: TGTGCCACCAGCCGAGGACTTAATAGCAATCAGCCCCAGCATTTT
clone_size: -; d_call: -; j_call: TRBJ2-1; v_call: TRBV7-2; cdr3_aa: CASSPQTGSNEQFF; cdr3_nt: TGTGCCAGCAGCCCCCAGACAGGATCCAATGAGCAGTTCTTC
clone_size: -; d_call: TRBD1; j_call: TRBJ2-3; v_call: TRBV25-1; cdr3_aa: CASAYRGSTDTQYF; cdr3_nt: TGTGCCAGCGCATACAGGGGGAGCACAGATACGCAGTATTTT
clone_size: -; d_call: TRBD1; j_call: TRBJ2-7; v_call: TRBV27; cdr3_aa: CASRPRTGVDYEQYF; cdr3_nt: TGTGCCAGCAGACCCAGGACAGGGGTGGACTACGAGCAGTACTTC
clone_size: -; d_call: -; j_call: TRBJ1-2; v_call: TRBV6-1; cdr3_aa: CASSEGNRDRNGYTF; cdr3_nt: TGTGCCAGCAGTGAAGGCAACAGGGACCGTAATGGCTACACCTTC
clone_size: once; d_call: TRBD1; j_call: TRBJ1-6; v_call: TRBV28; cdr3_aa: CASSIPGQGSSPLHF; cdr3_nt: TGTGCCAGTTCCATCCCGGGACAGGGTAGTTCACCCCTCCACTTT
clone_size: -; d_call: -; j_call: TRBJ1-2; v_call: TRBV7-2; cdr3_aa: CASSLAGVYFGGYTF; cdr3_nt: TGTGCCAGCAGCTTAGCAGGGGTCTACTTTGGCGGCTACACCTTC
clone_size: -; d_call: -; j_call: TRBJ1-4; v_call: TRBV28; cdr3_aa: CASSLPGSKIEKLFF; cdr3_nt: TGTGCCAGCAGCCTTCCGGGATCAAAGATTGAAAAACTGTTTTTT
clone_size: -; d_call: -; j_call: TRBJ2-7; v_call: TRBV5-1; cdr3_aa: CASSLGRVTIRDEQYF; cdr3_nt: TGCGCCAGCAGCTTGGGCAGGGTGACCATCAGAGACGAGCAGTACTTC
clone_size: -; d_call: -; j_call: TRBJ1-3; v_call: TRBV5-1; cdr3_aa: CASRESGNTIYF; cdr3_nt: TGCGCCAGCAGAGAGTCTGGAAACACCATATATTTT
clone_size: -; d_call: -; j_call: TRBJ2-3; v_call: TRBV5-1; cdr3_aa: CASSPNGGATDTQYF; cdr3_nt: TGCGCCAGCAGCCCCAACGGAGGGGCCACAGATACGCAGTATTTT
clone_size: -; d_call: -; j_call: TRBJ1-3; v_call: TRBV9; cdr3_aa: CASSVGDIISGNTIYF; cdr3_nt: TGTGCCAGCAGCGTAGGGGACATCATCTCTGGAAACACCATATATTTT
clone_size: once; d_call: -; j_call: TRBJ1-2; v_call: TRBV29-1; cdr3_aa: CSVLEQGDSYTF; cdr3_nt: TGCAGCGTCTTGGAACAGGGTGACTCCTACACCTTC